The 8 T cell receptor beta chains listed next were all sequenced from one sample in a study of cytomegalovirus exposure and HLA in healthy donors. Using immunoSEQ multiplex PCR, the repertoire was profiled, and TCRdb retains in-frame clones only, with some absent. The data hold more than 130,000 clones, with about 91% observed a single time. Sequences were obtained from PBMCs. The source of these receptors is a woman aged 18 to 35 in good health and CMV-seropositive.

The CDR3 protein is CASSRGLAGDNEQFF. Written as DNA, the CDR3 is TGTGCCAGCAGCCGAGGACTAGCGGGGGACAATGAGCAGTTCTTC. This chain connects TRBV4-2 to TRBJ2-1; 13 positions agree with TRBD2. Trimming removed 4 bases from V and 5 bases from J; junction bases left unmatched: 2. Germline V gene data show CDR1 as LGHNA and CDR2 as YNFKEQ. CDR3 length: 15 residues.

V is TRBV6-1 and J is TRBJ1-5, with no clear D. V lost 6 bases and J 2 bases, leaving 17 bases between the germline ends. The CDR3 has 16 residues. Germline V gene data show CDR1 as MNHNS and CDR2 as SASEGT. The CDR3 loop is CASSESVPGGNQPQHF. The CDR3 region has the DNA TGTGCCAGCAGCGAATCGGTCCCTGGAGGCAATCAGCCCCAGCATTTT.

The chain combines TRBV2 with TRBJ2-1; tentative D call: TRBD2 (5 bases). This CDR3 spans 13 amino acids. V was cut by 6 bases and J by 10 bases, with 16 bases left in between. CDR1 is SNHLY and CDR2 is FYNNEI in the germline V gene. The CDR3, as DNA: TGTGCCAGCAGCTCTAACCTAGCAAGGGAGCAGTTCTTC. Protein: CASSSNLAREQFF.

The chain is built from TRBV9 and TRBJ1-1, with TRBD1 as a possible D gene (5 bases). Germline V gene data show CDR1 as SGDLS and CDR2 as YYNGEE. Trimming removed 0 bases at V and 1 base at J, with 13 bases between. The CDR3 is made up of 16 amino acids. CDR3 region: CASSVGRFGQNTEAFF. The CDR3 region has the DNA TGTGCCAGCAGCGTAGGTAGGTTTGGACAGAACACTGAAGCTTTCTTT.

This clone was recorded only once. The chain combines TRBV4-2 with TRBJ1-1; D might be TRBD1 (6 bases). CDR1 LGHNA and CDR2 YNFKEQ come from the germline V gene. The CDR3 spans 14 residues. The V end was cut by 4 bases, the J end by 7 bases, with 16 bases between. CDR3 coding DNA: TGTGCCAGCAGCCCTAATTCCGGGACATATGAAGCTTTCTTT. This translates into CASSPNSGTYEAFF.

The rearrangement uses TRBV9 and TRBJ1-1; 12 bases match TRBD1. V shed 0 bases and J 5 bases; nucleotides not matched to a gene: 5. The CDR3 contains 16 residues. Per germline, CDR1 SGDLS and CDR2 YYNGEE. In DNA form, the CDR3 reads TGTGCCAGCAGCGTAGCTCGGGACAGGGGGCATACTGAAGCTTTCTTT. This encodes CASSVARDRGHTEAFF.

This chain links TRBV5-1 with TRBJ1-1, with D maybe TRBD1 (5 bases). The CDR3 runs to 16 residues. V was pared by 2 bases and J by 0 bases, with 14 bases between. Germline values: CDR1 SGHRS, CDR2 YFSETQ. CDR3 sequence: CASSLTSTAMNTEAFF. CDR3 in DNA: TGCGCCAGCAGCTTAACATCGACAGCGATGAACACTGAAGCTTTCTTT.

The chain combines TRBV5-1 with TRBJ2-3, with D maybe TRBD1 (5 bases). V shed 5 bases and J shed 5 bases, with 18 bases lying between them. In germline, CDR1 is SGHRS, CDR2 YFSETQ. This CDR3 has 15 residues. CDR3 residues: CASRPALRVGDTQYF. CDR3 nucleotide sequence: TGCGCCAGCAGACCGGCCCTCAGGGTAGGAGATACGCAGTATTTT.